These 20 T cell receptor beta chains originate from one sample sequenced in a study of control samples from healthy donors and cancer patients. Method: immunoSEQ multiplex PCR; TCRdb's copy keeps in-frame clones and lacks some. The table includes 35,000 to 45,000 clones, less than 85% detected once. The material sequenced was blood. These receptor sequences come from a man in his sixties in good health.

The rearrangement links TRBV27 to TRBJ1-1; the D gene is possibly TRBD1 (5 bases). This CDR3 comprises 16 residues. V shed 1 base and J shed 0 bases, with 12 bases lying between them. Germline loops: CDR1 MNHEY, CDR2 SMNVEV (reference sequence). CDR3 in DNA: TGTGCCAGCAGTTTATTAGGGGCGAGGATGAACACTGAAGCTTTCTTT. It codes for CASSLLGARMNTEAFF.

V and J are TRBV18 and TRBJ2-1; D may be TRBD2 (6 bases). CDR3 length: 16 amino acids. Germline CDR1 reads KGHSH; CDR2 reads LQKENI. V gave up 0 bases and J gave up 7 bases, with 16 bases separating them. Here the CDR3 reads CASSPPEGLGLNEQFF. The DNA for the CDR3 is TGTGCCAGCTCACCACCGGAAGGCCTGGGACTTAATGAGCAGTTCTTC.

This chain connects TRBV5-1 to TRBJ2-1; D is undetermined. The CDR3 is made up of 13 amino acids. CDR1 is SGHRS, CDR2 YFSETQ, per germline. Trimming shortened V by 1 base and J by 8 bases, and 10 bases separated the two germline ends. CDR3 sequence: CASSLSPGDEQFF. The CDR3 DNA sequence: TGCGCCAGCAGCTTGTCTCCTGGGGATGAGCAGTTCTTC.

The chain recombines TRBV5-1 with TRBJ1-1; D is ambiguous. Trimming left V 5 bases short and J 0 bases short, with 8 bases between. The germline gives CDR1 SGHRS, CDR2 YFSETQ. The CDR3 covers 13 residues. Here the CDR3 DNA reads TGCGCCAGCAGGGTACGGCTGAACACTGAAGCTTTCTTT. The encoded protein is CASRVRLNTEAFF.

This clone occurred once. The J gene is TRBJ1-1, the V gene TRBV20-1; 11 nucleotides align to TRBD1. The CDR3 loop spans 16 amino acids. CDR1 DFQATT and CDR2 SNEGSKA come from the germline V gene (reference sequence). The V gene end was trimmed by 3 bases and the J gene end by 3 bases; junction bases not matched to a gene: 9. The CDR3: CSASIWDRGLDTEAFF. The CDR3 DNA is TGCAGTGCTAGTATATGGGACAGGGGGTTGGACACTGAAGCTTTCTTT.

The rearrangement links TRBV4-2 to TRBJ2-7; maybe TRBD1 (5 bases). Germline CDR1 and CDR2: LGHNA and YNFKEQ. The CDR3 totals 14 residues. Deletions cut 4 bases from V and 6 bases from J, with 16 bases between. The CDR3 DNA reads TGTGCCAGCAGCCTAGACCCCAGGGTGGCCGAGCAGTACTTC. Protein product: CASSLDPRVAEQYF.

This clone was seen only once. The chain employs TRBV5-1 and TRBJ2-1; the match to TRBD2 covers 12 bases. Germline CDR1 and CDR2: SGHRS and YFSETQ. Losses at the gene ends were 2 bases for V and 8 bases for J; bases not matched to a gene: 8. The CDR3 runs 16 residues. DNA for the CDR3: TGCGCCAGCAGCTTTGCCGGGACTAGCGGGCGCGATGAGCAGTTCTTC. It translates to CASSFAGTSGRDEQFF.

The rearrangement uses TRBV5-4 and TRBJ1-5; 11 bases align to TRBD1. V lost 4 bases to trimming and J lost 3 bases; unmatched junction nucleotides: 3. The CDR3 has 15 residues. Germline V lookup: CDR1 SGHNT, CDR2 YYREEE (reference sequence). The CDR3 DNA sequence: TGTGCCAGCAGCCCGGACAGGGGGCTCAATCAGCCCCAGCATTTT. Encoded protein: CASSPDRGLNQPQHF.

The genes are TRBV2 and TRBJ2-1; the match to TRBD2 covers 10 bases. Trimming cost V 1 base and J 7 bases; bases outside gene matches: 4. The CDR3 totals 15 residues. Looked up from germline, CDR1 is SNHLY and CDR2 is FYNNEI. The CDR3 sequence: CASSEVKGLANEQFF. In DNA form, the CDR3 reads TGTGCCAGCAGTGAAGTTAAGGGACTAGCGAATGAGCAGTTCTTC.

This rearrangement joins TRBV21-1 to TRBJ2-1; no check of the table's D call, TRBD1, against the DNA was made. TRBV21-1 is annotated as a pseudogene. The CDR3 contains 19 residues. In DNA form, the CDR3 reads TGTGCCAGCAGCAAAGGGGGCGTAAAAGAGCGAGGACGTTACAATGAGCAGTTCTTC. Protein: CASSKGGVKERGRYNEQFF.

The gene calls are TRBV18 and TRBJ1-1; no clear D. The V gene's germline CDR1 is KGHSH and CDR2 LQKENI. CDR3 length: 15 amino acids. V was pared by 3 bases and J by 1 base, with 12 bases between. The CDR3 region has the DNA TGTGCCAGCTCACCCCGGGGTATGGGGAACACTGAAGCTTTCTTT. This translates into CASSPRGMGNTEAFF.

The CDR3 DNA sequence: TGTGCCAGCTCGGCTACTAGCACAGATACGCAGTATTTT. It encodes CASSATSTDTQYF. The chain joins TRBV7-2 to TRBJ2-3; D not resolved. CDR3 length: 13 amino acids. The V gene lost 8 bases and the J gene lost 0 bases, with 9 bases spanning the gap. Germline CDR1 reads SGHTA; CDR2 reads FQGNSA.

The rearrangement joins TRBV6-1 to TRBJ1-1, with D hard to call. The germline V gene has CDR1 MNHNS and CDR2 SASEGT. This CDR3 spans 14 amino acids. Trimming shortened V by 0 bases and J by 7 bases, and 12 bases separated the two germline ends. In DNA, the CDR3 is TGTGCCAGCAGTGAAGCGCGATTCACATTTGAAGCTTTCTTT. It encodes CASSEARFTFEAFF.

This clone was observed a single time. The chain links TRBV12-3 or TRBV12-4 to TRBJ1-5, with D possibly matching TRBD1 (6 bases). V lost 3 bases to trimming and J lost 7 bases, with 10 bases between them. This CDR3 is 13 amino acids long. In DNA form, the CDR3 reads TGTGCCAGCAGTTTTAGCAGGGGACAGCCCCAGCATTTT. Encoded protein: CASSFSRGQPQHF.

The chain uses TRBV15 and TRBJ2-1, with D perhaps matching TRBD1 or TRBD2 (6 bases each). The V end lost 1 base, the J end lost 9 bases, and 16 bases lay between the germline ends. The CDR3 loop spans 15 amino acids. Germline V lookup: CDR1 LNHNV, CDR2 YYDKDF (reference sequence). CDR3 nucleotide sequence: TGTGCCACCAGCAGAGGGTCGAGGGGGGCTGGTGAGCAGTTCTTC. Translated, it gives CATSRGSRGAGEQFF.

The chain couples TRBV3-1 (or the pseudogene TRBV3-2) to TRBJ2-2; no clear D gene. With 4 bases removed from V and 7 bases from J, the gap between germline ends came to 16 bases. Germline CDR1 LGHDT, CDR2 YNNKEL (reference sequence). This CDR3 is 15 amino acids long. The CDR3, as DNA: TGTGCCAGCAGCCCTTCGAATGGTTTACGCGGGGAGCTGTTTTTT. Translation gives CASSPSNGLRGELFF.

This clone has just one count. The rearrangement uses TRBV11-2 and TRBJ1-2; a possible D gene is TRBD1 (6 bases). The CDR3 extends over 14 amino acids. Trimming removed 6 bases from V and 2 bases from J, with 13 bases in between. CDR1 and CDR2 (germline): SGHAT, FQNNGV. CDR3: CASSPSTGNYGYTF. The DNA of the CDR3 is TGTGCCAGCAGTCCCTCGACAGGAAACTATGGCTACACCTTC. Full variable domain (rest looked up from reference TRBV11-2 and TRBJ1-2): EAGVAQSPRYKIIEKRQSVAFWCNPISGHATLYWYQQILGQGPKLLIQFQNNGVVDDSQLPKDRFSAERLKGVDSTLKIQPAKLEDSAVYLCASSPSTGNYGYTFGSGTRLTVV.

The chain recombines TRBV7-2 with TRBJ2-3; TRBD2 is a possible D gene (6 bases). The CDR3 contains 16 residues. Per germline, CDR1 SGHTA and CDR2 FQGNSA. V lost 4 bases, J lost 2 bases, and 16 bases lay in between. This CDR3 is CASSSGPGLSTDTQYF. In nucleotides, the CDR3 is TGTGCCAGCAGCTCCGGACCGGGACTCTCCACAGATACGCAGTATTTT.

This clone was recorded once. V usage is TRBV28 and J usage is TRBJ1-5; D ambiguous. V was pared by 5 bases and J by 1 base, with 9 bases between. Germline-derived CDR1 and CDR2 are MDHEN and SYDVKM. This CDR3 is built from 14 residues. The CDR3 loop reads CASSTVVSNQPQHF. The CDR3 DNA is TGTGCCAGCAGTACTGTGGTGAGCAATCAGCCCCAGCATTTT.

The chain couples TRBV19 to TRBJ1-2; D possibly corresponds to TRBD1 (5 bases). This CDR3 contains 15 residues. Looked up from germline, CDR1 is LNHDA and CDR2 is SQIVND (reference sequence). With 2 bases removed from V and 8 bases from J, the gap between germline ends came to 18 bases. CDR3 residues: CASSIYGSSREGYTF. DNA of the CDR3: TGTGCCAGTAGTATATACGGCAGCTCCAGGGAGGGCTACACCTTC.